The 18 T cell receptor beta chains reported below all come from one sample, sequenced in a study of identical twins. TCRdb re-derived calls from the 5' RACE reads in MiXCR, one entry per CDR3 protein. The profile shows roughly 700,000 distinct CDR3 sequences, 8.5% to 9.5% of them singletons. The sample also formed part of further work on yellow fever vaccine responses in identical twins.

The specimen sequenced was PBMCs. Every receptor here comes from a woman aged 18-29 years in good health.

This clonotype was detected only a few times. This chain connects TRBV7-2 to TRBJ2-3; tentatively, D is TRBD2 (5 bases). Germline assignment: CDR1 SGHTA and CDR2 FQGNSA. V was cut by 5 bases and J by 4 bases, with 19 bases left in between. The CDR3 has 16 amino acids. CDR3 loop: CASSLPPDYVADTQYF. CDR3 sequence (DNA): TGTGCCAGCAGCCTTCCGCCTGACTACGTTGCAGATACGCAGTATTTT.

This clonotype appeared a few times. V usage is TRBV2 and J usage is TRBJ2-5; 7 nucleotides agree with TRBD1. The V and J ends lost 6 bases and 14 bases, in that order; junction bases with no gene match: 6. CDR3 length equals 10 residues. Germline assignment: CDR1 SNHLY and CDR2 FYNNEI. The CDR3 spells CASSGQVEYF. CDR3 coding DNA: TGTGCCAGCAGCGGACAGGTTGAATACTTC.

This clonotype came up a few times. The rearrangement links TRBV6-1 to TRBJ1-4, with TRBD1 matching over 9 bases. The germline V gene has CDR1 MNHNS and CDR2 SASEGT. V was pared by 6 bases and J by 4 bases, with 6 bases of the junction left unmatched. There are 15 residues in the CDR3. Here the CDR3 reads CASSNRGLGNEKLFF. The CDR3 DNA reads TGTGCCAGCAGCAACAGGGGGCTAGGTAATGAAAAACTGTTTTTT.

The table lists this clonotype with a few counts. The rearrangement links TRBV4-1 to TRBJ1-5; D not certain. The CDR3 covers 15 residues. V lost 1 base to trimming and J lost 0 bases, with 7 bases between them. Germline CDR1 and CDR2: MGHRA and YSYEKL. CDR3 amino acids: CASSQAGSSNQPQHF. As DNA, the CDR3 is TGCGCCAGCAGCCAAGCCGGGAGTAGCAATCAGCCCCAGCATTTT.

The V call is TRBV2, the J call TRBJ2-3, with no clear D. V lost 1 base and J lost 2, with 13 bases in between. The CDR3 is 16 residues long. The germline V gene encodes CDR1 SNHLY and CDR2 FYNNEI. CDR3 region: CASSEVPGEFTDTQYF. CDR3 in DNA: TGTGCCAGCAGTGAAGTCCCAGGAGAATTCACAGATACGCAGTATTTT.

This clonotype came up a few times. The genes are TRBV6-5 and TRBJ1-2, with 7 bases lining up with TRBD1. CDR1 MNHEY and CDR2 SVGAGI come from the germline V gene. Trimming at V came to 0 bases and at J to 4 bases, leaving 2 bases not matched to a gene. The CDR3 runs to 14 residues. In DNA form, the CDR3 reads TGTGCCAGCAGTTACTCCAGGGGGGTCTATGGCTACACCTTC. Its translation: CASSYSRGVYGYTF.

On this clonotype: A much bigger clone sits one base away, suggesting this may be a read error. V gene TRBV7-9 combines with J gene TRBJ2-7, with TRBD2 matching over 12 bases. Trimming took 10 bases from V and 2 from J; bases not matched to a gene: 9. The CDR3 is 15 amino acids. Germline V gene lookup returns CDR1 SEHNR and CDR2 FQNEAQ (reference sequence). In DNA form, the CDR3 reads TGTGCCAACAGTCCGACTAGCGGGAGAACCTACGAGCAGTACTTC. Protein sequence: CANSPTSGRTYEQYF.

The genes are TRBV4-2 and TRBJ2-1, with 13 bases matching TRBD2. J was trimmed by 7 bases and V by 4 bases; bases with no gene match: 7. Germline V gene lookup returns CDR1 LGHNA and CDR2 YNFKEQ. The CDR3 is 16 amino acids. The chain's CDR3 is CASSPVGLAGSNEQFF. The CDR3 DNA follows: TGTGCCAGCAGCCCAGTGGGACTAGCGGGGTCTAATGAGCAGTTCTTC.

This clonotype has just a few counts. This chain connects TRBV20-1 to TRBJ2-7; tentative D call: TRBD2 (6 bases). The germline CDR1 and CDR2 sequences are DFQATT and SNEGSKA (reference sequence). The CDR3 runs 14 residues. V was cut by 5 bases and J by 2 bases, with 16 bases left in between. Written as DNA, the CDR3 is TGCAGTGCTTACGACAAAGGGAGGACCTACGAGCAGTACTTC. Residues: CSAYDKGRTYEQYF.

At least ten counts were recorded for this clonotype. The rearrangement links TRBV9 to TRBJ1-3; D is uncertain. The CDR3 sequence is 16 residues long. The germline V and J ends were trimmed by 6 bases and 4 bases, with 20 bases remaining between them. In germline, CDR1 is SGDLS, CDR2 YYNGEE. As DNA, the CDR3 is TGTGCCAGCACCAGAGGAGAGGTGGATTTGGGAAACACCATATATTTT. Amino acids: CASTRGEVDLGNTIYF.

This clonotype has ten or more counts. The V and J genes are TRBV27 and TRBJ2-7; weak D call: TRBD1 (6 bases). CDR3 length: 15 residues. Trimming stripped 2 bases from V and 6 bases from J, with 17 bases between. Germline assignment: CDR1 MNHEY and CDR2 SMNVEV (reference sequence). The CDR3 bases are TGTGCCAGCAGTTTACTGGGGACAAAGATCGGCGAGCAGTACTTC. Its protein is CASSLLGTKIGEQYF.

This clonotype was seen repeatedly, ten times or more. This sequence joins TRBV28 and TRBJ2-4; D gene uncertain. The CDR3 extends over 14 amino acids. Germline V lookup: CDR1 MDHEN, CDR2 SYDVKM. Trimming shortened V by 4 bases and J by 6 bases, and 13 bases separated the two germline ends. The CDR3 here is CASSYSVDLNIQYF. The CDR3 nucleotides read TGTGCCAGCAGTTATTCGGTTGACCTAAACATTCAGTACTTC. The whole variable domain, filled in from reference TRBV28 and TRBJ2-4, reads DVKVTQSSRYLVKRTGEKVFLECVQDMDHENMFWYRQDPGLGLRLIYFSYDVKMKEKGDIPEGYSVSREKKERFSLILESASTNQTSMYLCASSYSVDLNIQYFGAGTRLSVL.

The chain recombines TRBV28 with TRBJ2-3; no reliable D call. There are 14 residues in the CDR3. V lost 2 bases to trimming and J lost 5 bases, with 11 bases between them. Germline CDR1 reads MDHEN; CDR2 reads SYDVKM. CDR3 region: CASSLQGMVDTQYF. In nucleotides, the CDR3 is TGTGCCAGCAGTTTACAAGGGATGGTAGATACGCAGTATTTT.

This clonotype was observed a handful of times. V and J are TRBV6-5 and TRBJ2-5, with 7 bases matching TRBD2. Germline loops: CDR1 MNHEY, CDR2 SVGAGI. The CDR3 is 15 residues long. The trim removed 4 bases at V and 1 base at J, leaving 6 bases unmatched. The CDR3 sequence: CASSSLGGSQETQYF. Here the CDR3 DNA reads TGTGCCAGCAGTTCCCTTGGCGGGAGCCAAGAGACCCAGTACTTC.

This clonotype was seen a few times. The gene calls are TRBV20-1 and TRBJ2-1, with D perhaps assigned TRBD1 or TRBD2 (6 bases each). The V and J ends lost 3 bases and 5 bases respectively, with 17 bases between them. This CDR3 spans 15 amino acids. The germline CDR1 and CDR2 sequences are DFQATT and SNEGSKA (reference sequence). The CDR3 is CSASPQGLMNNEQFF. CDR3 nucleotides: TGCAGTGCTAGCCCACAGGGACTGATGAACAATGAGCAGTTCTTC.

This CDR3 reads CASSLPGGRGSSYEQYF. DNA of the CDR3: TGTGCCAGCAGCCTCCCGGGTGGAAGGGGAAGCTCCTACGAGCAGTACTTC. The chain recombines TRBV7-9 with TRBJ2-7; D may be TRBD1 (5 bases). The germline gives CDR1 SEHNR, CDR2 FQNEAQ (reference sequence). V lost 5 bases and J 0 bases, leaving 20 bases between the germline ends. The CDR3 has 17 amino acids.

The chain recombines TRBV11-1 with TRBJ2-7, with 7 bases that match TRBD1. The CDR3 has 15 amino acids. Germline loops: CDR1 SGHAT, CDR2 FQDESV (reference sequence). V lost 4 bases to trimming and J lost 2 bases; unmatched junction nucleotides: 8. This chain's CDR3 is CASSYNRGATYEQYF. For the CDR3, the DNA is TGTGCCAGCAGCTATAACAGGGGCGCTACCTACGAGCAGTACTTC.

Only a few counts were recorded for this clonotype. V gene TRBV4-3 combines with J gene TRBJ2-3; 15 nucleotides line up with TRBD2. CDR1 LGHNA and CDR2 YSLEER come from the germline V gene. This CDR3 comprises 17 residues. J gave up 1 base and V 3 bases, and 2 bases lay outside the gene matches. The CDR3 is CASSQRTSGRGTDTQYF. CDR3 DNA sequence: TGCGCCAGCAGCCAGCGGACTAGCGGGAGGGGCACAGATACGCAGTATTTT.